Following are 5 T cell receptor beta chains from one sample sequenced in a study of preoperative IRX-2 immunotherapy in early breast cancer (dated by TCRdb to about 2019). Read against the paper, the sample's treatment or condition label means: preoperative locoregional IRX-2 cytokine immunotherapy. Receptor amplification or capture employed the immunoSEQ multiplex PCR assay. TCRdb stores this immuneACCESS table with in-frame sequences only. Part of the clones is absent; in the studies checked, under half of the shortfall reflects unresolved V genes, and no reason is known for the rest. In all, the sample holds 30,000 to 45,000 clones, and 75% to 85% of those were seen once. Around 1.5% of the sample is taken by the ten largest. The sample consisted of lymph node tissue, taken after IRX-2 immunotherapy. The receptors here all came from a human donor with breast cancer.

Worth noting for this clone: An end of the junction differs from the germline gene, which may be a read error. CDR3 sequence: CVSSQALVGVYEQYF. Written as DNA, the CDR3 is TGCGTCAGCAGCCAAGCCCTAGTGGGGGTGTACGAGCAGTACTTC. The chain has TRBV4-1 and TRBJ2-7, with D tentatively TRBD1 or TRBD2 (5 bases each). The CDR3 spans 15 residues. Germline CDR1 is MGHRA and CDR2 is YSYEKL.

The V gene is TRBV2, the J gene TRBJ2-4, with no clear D. CDR1 SNHLY and CDR2 FYNNEI come from the germline V gene. This CDR3 region has 16 residues. V lost 2 bases to trimming and J lost 0 bases, with 11 bases between them. The CDR3 DNA sequence: TGTGCCAGCAGTGAACCCCCCCGGCTAGCCAAAAACATTCAGTACTTC. As protein: CASSEPPRLAKNIQYF.

The J gene is TRBJ1-2, the V gene TRBV6-4; 12 bases map to TRBD1. Looked up from germline, CDR1 is MRHNA and CDR2 is SNTAGT. With V trimmed by 5 bases and J by 7 bases, 8 bases remained unmatched. There are 15 residues in the CDR3. The CDR3 region has the DNA TGTGCCAGCAGTTTATTTGGGGACAGGGGGCTTGGCTACACCTTC. Its translation is CASSLFGDRGLGYTF.

The gene calls are TRBV6-8 and TRBJ1-2; 11 positions match TRBD1. V gave up 5 bases and J gave up 2 bases; unmatched junction bases: 4. Germline V gives CDR1 MNHGY, CDR2 SAAAGT. The CDR3 totals 15 residues. The CDR3 is CASSVGTGGNYGYTF. CDR3 nucleotides: TGTGCCAGCAGTGTAGGGACAGGGGGAAACTATGGCTACACCTTC.

This rearrangement joins TRBV14 to TRBJ2-7; either TRBD1 or TRBD2 may supply D (5 bases each). V was trimmed by 4 bases and J by 0 bases, leaving 13 bases between them. The CDR3 is 15 residues long. From germline, CDR1 is SGHDN and CDR2 FVKESK. CDR3 nucleotide sequence: TGTGCCAGCAGCCGTTACCGGGACGGCTCCTACGAGCAGTACTTC. Amino acids: CASSRYRDGSYEQYF.